A selection of T cell receptor beta chains follows, all from one sample in a study of brain T cells in children with intractable seizures. TCRdb's copy holds only in-frame clones and misses some; the assay was immunoSEQ multiplex PCR. The sample includes 75,000 to 80,000 clones, roughly 91% of them seen just once. This specimen consisted of peripheral blood, obtained at surgery. These receptors were taken from a boy under two years old with tuberous sclerosis and intractable seizures. CDR3s include the opening cysteine and the closing phenylalanine or tryptophan. A D gene is named only where the DNA matches it firmly. Where a row states a size, it is once, few, many or the class of an expanded clone; other rows omit it.

clone_size d_call j_call v_call cdr3_aa cdr3_nt
NA TRBD1 TRBJ1-1 TRBV30 CAWSWGQGEFEVFF TGTGCCTGGAGTTGGGGACAGGGCGAATTTGAGGTTTTCTTT
once NA TRBJ2-1 TRBV5-1 CASSLWGTSYNEQFF TGCGCCAGCAGCTTGTGGGGGACCTCCTACAATGAGCAGTTCTTC
NA NA TRBJ2-3 TRBV12-1 CASSFRLKAQYF TGTGCCAGCAGCTTTAGGCTAAAGGCGCAGTATTTT
NA NA TRBJ2-1 TRBV3-1/TRBV3-2 CASSQDFYNEQFF TGTGCCAGCAGCCAAGACTTTTACAATGAGCAGTTCTTC
NA NA TRBJ2-7 TRBV2 CASSEVWVSYEQYF TGTGCCAGCAGTGAGGTGTGGGTTTCCTACGAGCAGTACTTC
NA NA TRBJ2-7 TRBV5-6 CASSLVGSGGYEQYF TGTGCCAGCAGCTTGGTAGGCTCTGGGGGCTACGAGCAGTACTTC
NA TRBD2 TRBJ2-1 TRBV27 CATRDSGDEQFF TGTGCCACCCGAGATAGCGGGGATGAGCAGTTCTTC
NA TRBD1 TRBJ1-1 TRBV19 CASSELGQGPHTEAFF TGTGCCAGCTCAGAACTAGGACAGGGCCCGCACACTGAAGCTTTCTTT
NA NA TRBJ2-3 TRBV19 CASSISRVVLPDTQYF TGTGCCAGTAGTATATCCAGGGTAGTACTCCCAGATACGCAGTATTTT
once NA TRBJ1-2 TRBV6-5 CASAGSGRGYGYTF TGTGCCAGCGCAGGGTCGGGACGGGGCTATGGCTACACCTTC
once TRBD1 TRBJ2-5 TRBV5-6 CASSSGQGEGTQYF TGTGCCAGCAGCTCGGGACAGGGAGAGGGGACCCAGTACTTC
NA TRBD2 TRBJ2-7 TRBV9 CASSPTSNPPYEQYF TGTGCCAGCAGCCCGACTAGCAACCCCCCCTACGAGCAGTACTTC
NA TRBD2 TRBJ2-7 TRBV28 CASSLLAGRVYEQYF TGTGCCAGCAGTTTACTAGCGGGTAGGGTCTACGAGCAGTACTTC
NA NA TRBJ2-1 TRBV11-3 CASSLDIPEWQFF TGTGCCAGCAGCTTAGATATCCCGGAGTGGCAGTTCTTC
NA TRBD2 TRBJ2-3 TRBV6-1 CASSESAGGPDTQYF TGTGCCAGCAGTGAATCAGCGGGAGGGCCAGATACGCAGTATTTT
NA NA TRBJ2-7 TRBV7-2 CASSLEQGWFEQYF TGTGCCAGCAGCTTAGAACAGGGCTGGTTCGAGCAGTACTTC
NA NA TRBJ2-1 TRBV6-5 CASSSTGSYNEQFF TGTGCCAGCAGTAGTACGGGCTCCTACAATGAGCAGTTCTTC
NA NA TRBJ1-2 TRBV6-5 CASSRRDTLNYGYTF TGTGCCAGCAGTAGGCGGGACACCCTAAACTATGGCTACACCTTC
NA NA TRBJ2-5 TRBV29-1 CSVEDLGTDDRQETQYF TGCAGCGTTGAAGATCTGGGGACGGACGACAGGCAAGAGACCCAGTACTTC
NA TRBD1 TRBJ1-4 TRBV30 CAWSVDRGGEKLFF TGTGCCTGGAGTGTAGACAGGGGAGGTGAAAAACTGTTTTTT
NA TRBD1 TRBJ2-5 TRBV18 CASRTRDRDGETQYF TGTGCCAGCAGAACAAGGGACAGGGATGGGGAGACCCAGTACTTC
NA NA TRBJ1-1 TRBV5-1 CASSLAEAVRNTEAFF TGCGCCAGCAGCTTGGCAGAGGCCGTGCGGAACACTGAAGCTTTCTTT
NA TRBD1 TRBJ2-7 TRBV25-1 CASSAGQRSSYEQYF TGTGCCAGCAGTGCGGGACAGAGAAGCTCCTACGAGCAGTACTTC
NA NA TRBJ1-2 TRBV5-6 CASSLGGGVYGYTF TGTGCCAGCAGCTTGGGAGGGGGAGTCTATGGCTACACCTTC